The present T cell receptor (beta chain) was sequenced within a study of blood T cell repertoires in COVID-19. Study information: COVID-19 samples, acute and convalescent, were from the United States, Italy and Spain.

Trimming removed 0 bases at V and 12 bases at J, with 6 bases between. In germline, CDR1 is LNHDA, CDR2 SQIVND (reference sequence). This CDR3 has 11 residues. The data were produced by immunoSEQ multiplex PCR, yet TCRdb's version contains in-frame clones alone and is incomplete. The sample records more than 400,000 clones, 80% to 95% being singletons. The sample comprised PBMCs or T cells enriched from blood (not recorded which). The TCR sequence derives from a man younger than 35 who had recovered from COVID-19. The chain carries TRBV19 and TRBJ2-1; no clear D gene. The CDR3 nucleotides read TGTGCCAGTAGTATAGATCAAGCGCAGTTCTTC. Its protein product is CASSIDQAQFF.